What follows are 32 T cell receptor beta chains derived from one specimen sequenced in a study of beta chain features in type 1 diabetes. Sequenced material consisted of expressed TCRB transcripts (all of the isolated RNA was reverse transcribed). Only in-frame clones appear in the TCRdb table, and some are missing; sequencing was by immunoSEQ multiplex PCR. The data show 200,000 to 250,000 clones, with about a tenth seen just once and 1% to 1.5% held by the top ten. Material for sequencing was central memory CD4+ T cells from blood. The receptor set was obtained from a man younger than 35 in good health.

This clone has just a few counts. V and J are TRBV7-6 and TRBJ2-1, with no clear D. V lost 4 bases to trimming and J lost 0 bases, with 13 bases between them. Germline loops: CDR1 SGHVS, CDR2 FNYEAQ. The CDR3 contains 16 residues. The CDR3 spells CASSSLRTGSYNEQFF. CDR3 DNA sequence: TGTGCCAGCAGCTCCTTAAGGACCGGCTCCTACAATGAGCAGTTCTTC. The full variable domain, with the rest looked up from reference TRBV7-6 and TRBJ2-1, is GAGVSQSPRYKVTKRGQDVALRCDPISGHVSLYWYRQALGQGPEFLTYFNYEAQQDKSGLPNDRFSAERPEGSISTLTIQRTEQRDSAMYRCASSSLRTGSYNEQFFGPGTRLTVL.

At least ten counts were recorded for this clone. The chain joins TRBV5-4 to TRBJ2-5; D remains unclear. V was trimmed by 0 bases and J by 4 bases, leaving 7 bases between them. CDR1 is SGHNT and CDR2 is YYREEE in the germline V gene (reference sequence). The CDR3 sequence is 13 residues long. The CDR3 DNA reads TGTGCCAGCAGCTTGGTTTTCTCAGAGACCCAGTACTTC. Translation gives CASSLVFSETQYF.

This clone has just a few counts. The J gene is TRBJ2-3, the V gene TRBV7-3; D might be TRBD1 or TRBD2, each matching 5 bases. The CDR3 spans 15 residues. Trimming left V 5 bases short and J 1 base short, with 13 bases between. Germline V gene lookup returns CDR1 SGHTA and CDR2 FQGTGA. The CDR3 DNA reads TGTGCCAGCAGCCCACGCCGGGGACGCACAGATACGCAGTATTTT. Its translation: CASSPRRGRTDTQYF.

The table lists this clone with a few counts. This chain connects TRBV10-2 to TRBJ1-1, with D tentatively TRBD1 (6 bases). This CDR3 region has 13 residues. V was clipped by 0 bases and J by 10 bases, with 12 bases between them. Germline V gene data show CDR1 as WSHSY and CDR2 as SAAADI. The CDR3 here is CASSESGALGAFF. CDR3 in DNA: TGCGCCAGCAGTGAGTCGGGGGCTCTGGGAGCTTTCTTT.

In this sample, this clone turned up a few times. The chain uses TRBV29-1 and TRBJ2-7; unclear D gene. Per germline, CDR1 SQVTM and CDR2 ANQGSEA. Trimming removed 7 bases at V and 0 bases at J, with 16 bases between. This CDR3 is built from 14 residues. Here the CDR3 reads CSAMMTTYSYEQYF. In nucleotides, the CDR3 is TGCAGCGCAATGATGACAACCTACTCCTACGAGCAGTACTTC.

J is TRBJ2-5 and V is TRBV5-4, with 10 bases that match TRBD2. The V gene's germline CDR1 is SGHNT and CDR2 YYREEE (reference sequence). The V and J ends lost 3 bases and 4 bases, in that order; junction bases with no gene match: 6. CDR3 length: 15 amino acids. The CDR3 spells CASSSQREGPETQYF. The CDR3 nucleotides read TGTGCCAGCAGCTCGCAGCGGGAGGGCCCAGAGACCCAGTACTTC.

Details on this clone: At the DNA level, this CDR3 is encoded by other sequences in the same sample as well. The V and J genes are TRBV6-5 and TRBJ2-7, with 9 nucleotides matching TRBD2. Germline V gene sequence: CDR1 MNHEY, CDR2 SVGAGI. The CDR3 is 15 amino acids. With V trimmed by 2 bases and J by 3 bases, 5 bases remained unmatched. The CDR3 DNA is TGTGCCAGCAGTTACCGGACTAGCGCGAACTACGAGCAGTACTTC. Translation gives CASSYRTSANYEQYF.

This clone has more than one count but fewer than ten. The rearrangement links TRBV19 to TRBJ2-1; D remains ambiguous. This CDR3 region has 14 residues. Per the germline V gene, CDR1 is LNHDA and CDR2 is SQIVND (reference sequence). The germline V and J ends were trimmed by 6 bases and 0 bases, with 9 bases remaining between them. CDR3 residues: CASRPSSSYNEQFF. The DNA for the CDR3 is TGTGCCAGTAGGCCGAGTAGCTCCTACAATGAGCAGTTCTTC.

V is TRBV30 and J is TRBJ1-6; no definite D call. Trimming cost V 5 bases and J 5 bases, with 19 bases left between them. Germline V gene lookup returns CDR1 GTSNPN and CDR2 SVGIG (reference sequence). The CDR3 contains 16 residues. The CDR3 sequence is CAWVPAGGANNSPLHF. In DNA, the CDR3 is TGTGCCTGGGTGCCGGCGGGTGGAGCGAATAATTCACCCCTCCACTTT.

The CDR3 reads CAWSVGQGAEKLFF. The CDR3 DNA is TGTGCCTGGAGTGTGGGACAGGGCGCTGAAAAACTGTTTTTT. This chain uses TRBV30 with TRBJ1-4; 9 bases agree with TRBD1. The CDR3 covers 14 residues. Trimming removed 0 bases from V and 7 bases from J; junction bases left unmatched: 3. CDR1 and CDR2 (germline): GTSNPN, SVGIG (reference sequence).

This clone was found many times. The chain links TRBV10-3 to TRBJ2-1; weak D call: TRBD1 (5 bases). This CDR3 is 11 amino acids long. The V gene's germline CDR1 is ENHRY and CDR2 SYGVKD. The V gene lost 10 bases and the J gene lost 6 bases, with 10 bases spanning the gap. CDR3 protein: CATGAFNEQFF. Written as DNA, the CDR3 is TGTGCCACTGGGGCTTTCAATGAGCAGTTCTTC.

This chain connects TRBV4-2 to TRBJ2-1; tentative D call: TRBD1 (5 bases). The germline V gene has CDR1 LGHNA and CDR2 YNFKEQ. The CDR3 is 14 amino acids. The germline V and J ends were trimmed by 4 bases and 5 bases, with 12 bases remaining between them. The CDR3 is CASSRSDSDNEQFF. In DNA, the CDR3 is TGTGCCAGCAGCCGATCTGACAGTGACAATGAGCAGTTCTTC.

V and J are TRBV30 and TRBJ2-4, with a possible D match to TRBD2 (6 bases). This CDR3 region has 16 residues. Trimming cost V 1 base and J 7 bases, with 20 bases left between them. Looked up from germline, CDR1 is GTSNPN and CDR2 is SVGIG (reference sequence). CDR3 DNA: TGTGCCTGGAGTGCGGGGGACCAGCGGGCCGGGAACATTCAGTACTTC. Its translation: CAWSAGDQRAGNIQYF.

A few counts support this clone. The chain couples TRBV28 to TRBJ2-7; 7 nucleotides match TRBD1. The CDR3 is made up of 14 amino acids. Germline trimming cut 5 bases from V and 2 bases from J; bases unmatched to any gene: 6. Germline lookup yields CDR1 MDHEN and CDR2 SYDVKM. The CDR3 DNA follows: TGTGCCAGCAGTCCGACAGGGATTGCCTACGAGCAGTACTTC. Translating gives CASSPTGIAYEQYF.

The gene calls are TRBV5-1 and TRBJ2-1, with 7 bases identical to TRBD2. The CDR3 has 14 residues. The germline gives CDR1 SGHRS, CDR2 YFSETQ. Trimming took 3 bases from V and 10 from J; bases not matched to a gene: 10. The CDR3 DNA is TGCGCCAGCAGCTCGGGACTACCCGTGGGGGAGCAGTTCTTC. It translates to CASSSGLPVGEQFF.

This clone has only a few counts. In DNA, the CDR3 is TGTGCCTGGGGACCGGGAGGCACCGGGGAGCTGTTTTTT. Its translation is CAWGPGGTGELFF. The chain uses TRBV30 and TRBJ2-2; 7 bases are shared with TRBD2. In germline, CDR1 is GTSNPN, CDR2 SVGIG (reference sequence). Trimming cost V 5 bases and J 4 bases; bases outside gene matches: 4. CDR3 length: 13 amino acids.

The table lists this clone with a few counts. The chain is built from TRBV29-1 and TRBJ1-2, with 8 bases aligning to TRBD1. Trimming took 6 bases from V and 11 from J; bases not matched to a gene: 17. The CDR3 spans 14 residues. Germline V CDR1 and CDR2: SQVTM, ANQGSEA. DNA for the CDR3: TGCAGCGTGTTGCCCGGGACAGGCCCTAGTGGGTACACCTTC. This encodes CSVLPGTGPSGYTF.

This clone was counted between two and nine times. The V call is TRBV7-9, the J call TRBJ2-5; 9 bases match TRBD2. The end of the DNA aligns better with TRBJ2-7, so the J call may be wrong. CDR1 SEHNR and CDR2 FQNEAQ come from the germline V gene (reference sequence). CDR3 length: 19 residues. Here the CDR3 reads CASSTWDPLRGLASYEQYF. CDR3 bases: TGTGCCAGCAGCACCTGGGACCCCCTGAGGGGACTAGCCTCCTACGAGCAGTACTTC.

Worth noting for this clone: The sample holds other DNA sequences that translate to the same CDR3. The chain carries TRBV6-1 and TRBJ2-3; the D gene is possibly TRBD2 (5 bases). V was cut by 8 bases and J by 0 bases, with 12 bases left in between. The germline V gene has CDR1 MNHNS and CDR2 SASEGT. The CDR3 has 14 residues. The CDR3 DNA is TGTGCCAGCCTACGAGGGCTGAGCACAGATACGCAGTATTTT. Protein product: CASLRGLSTDTQYF.

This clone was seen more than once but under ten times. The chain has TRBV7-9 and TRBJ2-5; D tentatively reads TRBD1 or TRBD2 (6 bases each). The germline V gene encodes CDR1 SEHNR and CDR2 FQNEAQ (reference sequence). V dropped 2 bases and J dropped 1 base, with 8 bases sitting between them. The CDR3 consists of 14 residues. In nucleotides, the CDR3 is TGTGCCAGCAGCTTATCGGGGGCCCAAGAGACCCAGTACTTC. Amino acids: CASSLSGAQETQYF.

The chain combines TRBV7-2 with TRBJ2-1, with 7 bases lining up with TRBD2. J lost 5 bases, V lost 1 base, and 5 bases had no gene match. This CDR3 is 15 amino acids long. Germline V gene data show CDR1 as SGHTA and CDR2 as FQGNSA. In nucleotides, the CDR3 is TGTGCCAGCAGCTTAGGGCTAGCGGACAACAATGAGCAGTTCTTC. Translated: CASSLGLADNNEQFF.

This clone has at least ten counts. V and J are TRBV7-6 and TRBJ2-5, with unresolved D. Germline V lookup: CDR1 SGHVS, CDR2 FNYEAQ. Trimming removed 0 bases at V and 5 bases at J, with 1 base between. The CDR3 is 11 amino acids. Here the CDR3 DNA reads TGTGCCAGCAGCTTAGCGGAGACCCAGTACTTC. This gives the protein CASSLAETQYF.

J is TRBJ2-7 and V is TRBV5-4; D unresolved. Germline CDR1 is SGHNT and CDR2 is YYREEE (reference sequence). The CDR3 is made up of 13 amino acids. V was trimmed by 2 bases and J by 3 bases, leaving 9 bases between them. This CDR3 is CASSFSGRYEQYF. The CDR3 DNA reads TGTGCCAGCAGCTTTAGTGGCCGCTACGAGCAGTACTTC.

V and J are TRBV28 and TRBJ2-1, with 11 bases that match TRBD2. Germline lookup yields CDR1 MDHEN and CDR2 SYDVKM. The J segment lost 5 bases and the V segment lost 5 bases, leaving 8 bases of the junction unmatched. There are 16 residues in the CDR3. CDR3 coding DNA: TGTGCCAGCAGTCCGCGGACTAGCGGGCTTGACAATGAGCAGTTCTTC. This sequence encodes CASSPRTSGLDNEQFF.

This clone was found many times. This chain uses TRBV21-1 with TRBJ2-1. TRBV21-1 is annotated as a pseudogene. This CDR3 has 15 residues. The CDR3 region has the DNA TGTGCCAGCAGCAAAGGGGGGAGCTCCTACAATGAGCAGTTCTTC. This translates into CASSKGGSSYNEQFF.

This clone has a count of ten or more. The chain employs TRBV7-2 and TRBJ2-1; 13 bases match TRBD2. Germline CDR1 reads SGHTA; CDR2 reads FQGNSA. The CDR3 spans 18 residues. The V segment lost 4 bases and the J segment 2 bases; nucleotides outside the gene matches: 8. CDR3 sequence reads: CASSSRTSGRFPYNEQFF. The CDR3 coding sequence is TGTGCCAGCAGCTCGAGGACTAGCGGGAGATTCCCCTACAATGAGCAGTTCTTC.

The CDR3 is CAIRGLAGGESEQYF. The DNA of the CDR3 is TGTGCCATCAGGGGACTAGCGGGAGGGGAGAGCGAGCAGTACTTC. The chain joins TRBV10-3 to TRBJ2-7, with TRBD2 identical over 16 bases. From germline, CDR1 is ENHRY and CDR2 SYGVKD. CDR3 size: 15 residues. J gave up 6 bases and V 6 bases, and 5 bases lay outside the gene matches.

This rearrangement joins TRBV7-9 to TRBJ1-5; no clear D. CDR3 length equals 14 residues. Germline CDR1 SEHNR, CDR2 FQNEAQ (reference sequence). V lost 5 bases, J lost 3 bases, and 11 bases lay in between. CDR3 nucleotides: TGTGCCAGCAGCAACGTACAGTCCAATCAGCCCCAGCATTTT. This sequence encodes CASSNVQSNQPQHF.

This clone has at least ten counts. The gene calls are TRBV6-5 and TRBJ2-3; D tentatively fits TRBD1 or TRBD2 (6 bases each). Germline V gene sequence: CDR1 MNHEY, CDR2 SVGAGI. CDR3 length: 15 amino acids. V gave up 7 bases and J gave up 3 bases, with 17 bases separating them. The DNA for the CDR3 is TGTGCCAGCAATAAATGGGGGGCGCGGACAGATACGCAGTATTTT. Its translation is CASNKWGARTDTQYF.

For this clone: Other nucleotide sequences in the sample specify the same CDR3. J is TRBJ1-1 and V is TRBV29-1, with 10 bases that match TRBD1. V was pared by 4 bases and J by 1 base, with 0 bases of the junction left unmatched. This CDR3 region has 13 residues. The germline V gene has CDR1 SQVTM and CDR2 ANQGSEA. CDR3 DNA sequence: TGCAGCGTTGGGACAGGGGGGAACACTGAAGCTTTCTTT. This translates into CSVGTGGNTEAFF.

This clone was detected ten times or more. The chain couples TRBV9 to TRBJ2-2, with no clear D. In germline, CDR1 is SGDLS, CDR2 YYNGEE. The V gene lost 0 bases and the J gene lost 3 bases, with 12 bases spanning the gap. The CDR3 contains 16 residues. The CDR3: CASSVDSVGYTGELFF. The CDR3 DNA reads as TGTGCCAGCAGCGTAGACTCGGTTGGTTACACCGGGGAGCTGTTTTTT.

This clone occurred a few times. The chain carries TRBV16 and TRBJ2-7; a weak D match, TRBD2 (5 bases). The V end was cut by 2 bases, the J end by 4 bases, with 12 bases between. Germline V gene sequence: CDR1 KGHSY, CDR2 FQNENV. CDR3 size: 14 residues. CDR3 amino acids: CASSQLAAGYEQYF. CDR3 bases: TGTGCCAGCAGCCAACTAGCCGCCGGATACGAGCAGTACTTC.